The 32 T cell receptor beta chains below all came from one sample that was sequenced in a study of shared clonotypes between healthy human individuals. TCRdb's table, derived via immunoSEQ multiplex PCR, lists solely in-frame clones and lacks some. The table includes 450,000 to 500,000 clones, less than 80% detected once. The sample taken for sequencing was PBMCs. These receptors were taken from a woman between 35 and 50 years old in good health. Some clones in this sample may be carry-over from other donors' samples.

This rearrangement joins TRBV5-1 to TRBJ2-1; TRBD1 matches at 7 bases. The V and J ends lost 0 bases and 1 base, in that order; junction bases with no gene match: 1. The length of the CDR3 is 15 residues. Germline-derived CDR1 and CDR2 are SGHRS and YFSETQ. This CDR3 is CASSLDRGSYNEQFF. The CDR3 DNA sequence: TGCGCCAGCAGCTTGGACAGGGGTTCCTACAATGAGCAGTTCTTC.

Note on this clone: A read error may account for a junction end that differs from germline. The rearrangement uses TRBV9 and TRBJ1-4; D is unclear. Germline V CDR1 and CDR2: SGDLS, YYNGEE. The CDR3 is 15 residues long. In DNA form, the CDR3 reads TGTGCCAGCAGCCCCTCGGTTGCAACTAATGAAAAGCTGTTTTTT. Residues: CASSPSVATNEKLFF.

The rearrangement joins TRBV19 to TRBJ1-4, with unresolved D. V was shortened by 5 bases and J by 8 bases, with 21 bases between the two germline ends. The CDR3 is 16 residues long. Germline V CDR1 and CDR2: LNHDA, SQIVND (reference sequence). CDR3 nucleotides: TGTGCCAGTAGTGCCACTGGAGGGTATGTTGGCGAAAAACTGTTTTTT. Protein sequence: CASSATGGYVGEKLFF. Using reference TRBV19 and TRBJ1-4 for the parts outside the CDR3, the full variable domain is DGGITQSPKYLFRKEGQNVTLSCEQNLNHDAMYWYRQDPGQGLRLIYYSQIVNDFQKGDIAEGYSVSREKKESFPLTVTSAQKNPTAFYLCASSATGGYVGEKLFFGSGTQLSVL.

The chain has TRBV28 and TRBJ2-1, with 13 bases that match TRBD2. V trimming: 5 bases; J trimming: 10 bases; junction bases outside the gene matches: 8. Germline assignment: CDR1 MDHEN and CDR2 SYDVKM. The CDR3 has 15 amino acids. The CDR3 spells CASSPRTSGSYEQFF. CDR3 coding DNA: TGTGCCAGCAGTCCCCGGACTAGCGGGAGCTACGAGCAGTTCTTC.

This clone was recorded only once. This chain joins TRBV15 and TRBJ1-5; D is ambiguous. Trimming removed 4 bases from V and 7 bases from J, with 11 bases in between. The CDR3 extends over 13 amino acids. Germline CDR1 LNHNV, CDR2 YYDKDF (reference sequence). The CDR3 region is CATSKEIQQPQHF. Here the CDR3 DNA reads TGTGCCACCAGCAAAGAGATCCAACAGCCCCAGCATTTT.

The chain has TRBV6-4 and TRBJ2-1; 11 nucleotides agree with TRBD2. The V and J ends lost 7 bases and 5 bases, in that order; junction bases with no gene match: 7. The germline gives CDR1 MRHNA, CDR2 SNTAGT. This CDR3 contains 15 residues. The CDR3 nucleotides read TGTGCCAGCAAACCACTAGCGGGGGCCAACAATGAGCAGTTCTTC. Translation: CASKPLAGANNEQFF.

V is TRBV5-8 and J is TRBJ1-1, with 8 bases lining up with TRBD1. Trimming cost V 3 bases and J 6 bases; bases outside gene matches: 4. CDR1 SGHTS and CDR2 YDEGEE come from the germline V gene. The CDR3 is 13 residues long. This chain's CDR3 is CASSSRGRAEAFF. As DNA, the CDR3 is TGTGCCAGCAGCTCCAGGGGGCGGGCTGAAGCTTTCTTT.

In the case of this clone: A read error may be the cause here, since a much bigger clone is one base away. The CDR3 does not end in the conserved phenylalanine or tryptophan, so this is likely a read error. The chain employs TRBV6-6 and TRBJ2-2, with TRBD1 matching over 8 bases. CDR3 size: 14 residues. Trimming cost V 5 bases and J 5 bases; bases outside gene matches: 4. Germline V gene data show CDR1 as MNHNY and CDR2 as SVGAGI (reference sequence). CDR3 residues: CASSLRQGTGELFS. The CDR3 DNA reads as TGTGCCAGCAGTCTAAGACAGGGGACCGGGGAGCTGTTTTCT.

J is TRBJ2-5 and V is TRBV10-3; D is ambiguous. With 5 bases removed from V and 3 bases from J, the gap between germline ends came to 10 bases. CDR1 ENHRY and CDR2 SYGVKD come from the germline V gene. The CDR3 sequence is 13 residues long. For the CDR3, the DNA is TGTGCCATCAGTAGAGGAGAAAAAGAGACCCAGTACTTC. Encoded protein: CAISRGEKETQYF.

This clone has a handful of counts. The sample has other DNA sequences that encode this CDR3 too. The CDR3 DNA is TGTGCCAGCAGCTTATCCGGGACACCCACCGGGGAGCTGTTTTTT. Translating gives CASSLSGTPTGELFF. The genes are TRBV7-9 and TRBJ2-2; maybe TRBD1 (6 bases). Germline CDR1 is SEHNR and CDR2 is FQNEAQ (reference sequence). This CDR3 spans 15 amino acids. V gave up 2 bases and J gave up 4 bases, with 11 bases separating them.

This chain uses TRBV4-1 with TRBJ2-7; possible D gene TRBD2, 6 bases. Trimming pared 1 base from V and 4 bases from J, leaving 14 bases between. The CDR3 is made up of 15 amino acids. Germline V gene data show CDR1 as MGHRA and CDR2 as YSYEKL. The CDR3 is CASSQGVSGRYEQYF. CDR3 bases: TGCGCCAGCAGCCAAGGGGTTAGCGGCAGGTACGAGCAGTACTTC.

V gene TRBV5-6 combines with J gene TRBJ2-7; TRBD1 matches 10 bases. The germline gives CDR1 SGHDT, CDR2 YYEEEE. CDR3 length equals 15 residues. The ends lost 2 bases at V and 3 bases at J; junction bases unmatched: 5. The CDR3 sequence is CASSFQGQGFYEQYF. The CDR3 DNA reads as TGTGCCAGCAGCTTCCAGGGACAGGGGTTCTACGAGCAGTACTTC.

This chain connects TRBV5-4 to TRBJ2-6; D is ambiguous. The V and J ends lost 0 bases and 0 bases respectively, with 4 bases between them. Germline V gene sequence: CDR1 SGHNT, CDR2 YYREEE (reference sequence). CDR3 length equals 15 residues. The chain's CDR3 is CASSLGNSGANVLTF. CDR3 DNA sequence: TGTGCCAGCAGCTTGGGGAACTCTGGGGCCAACGTCCTGACTTTC. The entire variable domain, with the rest obtained from reference TRBV5-4 and TRBJ2-6, is as follows: ETGVTQSPTHLIKTRGQQVTLRCSSQSGHNTVSWYQQALGQGPQFIFQYYREEENGRGNFPPRFSGLQFPNYSSELNVNALELDDSALYLCASSLGNSGANVLTFGAGSRLTVL.

This chain links TRBV28 with TRBJ2-7; maybe TRBD2 (5 bases). The CDR3 contains 13 residues. Germline loops: CDR1 MDHEN, CDR2 SYDVKM. Trimming stripped 5 bases from V and 1 base from J, with 9 bases between. CDR3 residues: CASSEGSSYEQYF. In DNA form, the CDR3 reads TGTGCCAGCAGTGAGGGTAGTTCCTACGAGCAGTACTTC.

The chain combines TRBV5-6 with TRBJ1-5; no firm D call. The germline CDR1 and CDR2 sequences are SGHDT and YYEEEE. The V end lost 0 bases, the J end lost 3 bases, and 7 bases lay between the germline ends. The CDR3 runs to 14 residues. CDR3 DNA: TGTGCCAGCAGCTTGGGACCGAACAATCAGCCCCAGCATTTT. It specifies CASSLGPNNQPQHF.

Note on this clone: A much larger clone differs by one base, so this may be a read error. Other nucleotide sequences in the sample specify the same CDR3. The rearrangement links TRBV30 to TRBJ1-4; unclear D gene. CDR1 GTSNPN and CDR2 SVGIG come from the germline V gene (reference sequence). The length of the CDR3 is 13 residues. The CDR3 loop reads CAWSVNSNEKLFF. The CDR3 nucleotides are TGTGCCTGGAGTGTAAACAGCAACGAAAAACTGTTTTTC.

The J gene is TRBJ1-5, the V gene TRBV5-1; possible D gene TRBD1, 5 bases. V was clipped by 1 base and J by 6 bases, with 8 bases between them. The CDR3 consists of 13 residues. Germline CDR1 reads SGHRS; CDR2 reads YFSETQ. CDR3 nucleotide sequence: TGCGCCAGCAGCTTGATCGGGGGTCAGCCCCAGCATTTT. It codes for CASSLIGGQPQHF.

This chain uses TRBV28 with TRBJ2-5; 12 nucleotides align to TRBD2. V shed 6 bases, J shed 4 bases, and the junction held 3 bases outside the gene matches. This CDR3 comprises 14 residues. Germline CDR1 is MDHEN and CDR2 is SYDVKM. The CDR3 loop reads CASRTSGSVETQYF. The CDR3 region has the DNA TGTGCCAGCAGGACTAGCGGGAGCGTAGAGACCCAGTACTTC.

The CDR3 is CASSPTASGAGVEAFF. The CDR3, as DNA: TGTGCCAGCTCCCCTACGGCCTCAGGGGCCGGGGTTGAAGCTTTCTTT. V gene TRBV18 combines with J gene TRBJ1-1; D is possibly TRBD1 (6 bases). Germline assignment: CDR1 KGHSH and CDR2 LQKENI. This CDR3 is built from 16 residues. V dropped 6 bases and J dropped 7 bases, with 24 bases sitting between them.

The table lists this clone with a count of one. CDR3 in DNA: TGTGCCAGCAGCCCTAGAACAGGATTGGACAACACTGAAGCTTTCTTT. This encodes CASSPRTGLDNTEAFF. The rearrangement uses TRBV5-5 and TRBJ1-1, with a tentative D call TRBD1 (5 bases). Germline V gene lookup returns CDR1 SGHKS and CDR2 YYEKEE (reference sequence). The V gene lost 4 bases and the J gene lost 2 bases, with 18 bases spanning the gap. There are 16 residues in the CDR3.

The chain joins TRBV18 to TRBJ2-1, with 7 bases lining up with TRBD2. Germline CDR1 and CDR2: KGHSH and LQKENI. The CDR3 runs 15 residues. V trimming: 5 bases; J trimming: 9 bases; junction bases outside the gene matches: 13. CDR3 coding DNA: TGTGCCAGCTCATTCGACCGGCGGGAGACGGGTGAGCAGTTCTTC. Its translation is CASSFDRRETGEQFF.

The J gene is TRBJ1-5, the V gene TRBV27; D is unresolved. This CDR3 region has 14 residues. Trimming removed 5 bases from V and 1 base from J, with 9 bases in between. The germline gives CDR1 MNHEY, CDR2 SMNVEV (reference sequence). The CDR3 here is CASSGGRSNQPQHF. The CDR3 coding sequence is TGTGCCAGCAGTGGAGGGCGGAGCAATCAGCCCCAGCATTTT.

The rearrangement uses TRBV7-9 and TRBJ2-3; D is perhaps TRBD2 (5 bases). There are 15 residues in the CDR3. V was clipped by 5 bases and J by 3 bases, with 15 bases between them. Germline loops: CDR1 SEHNR, CDR2 FQNEAQ (reference sequence). CDR3 DNA: TGTGCCAGCAGCCCACAGCGGCGGAGGACAGATACGCAGTATTTT. Amino acids: CASSPQRRRTDTQYF.

The V gene is TRBV6-6, the J gene TRBJ2-2; 8 nucleotides agree with TRBD1. In germline, CDR1 is MNHNY, CDR2 SVGAGI (reference sequence). The CDR3 is 14 amino acids. The junction had 6 bases not matched to a gene; V was cut back by 7 bases and J by 5 bases. In DNA, the CDR3 is TGTGCCAGCACTTGGACAGGGCTGACCGGGGAGCTGTTTTTT. As protein: CASTWTGLTGELFF.

Concerning this clone itself: At one boundary the junction diverges from the germline segment, which might be a read error. This sequence joins TRBV29-1 and TRBJ1-3, with D maybe TRBD1 (5 bases). Germline assignment: CDR1 SQVTM and CDR2 ANQGSEA. The CDR3 is made up of 12 amino acids. In DNA form, the CDR3 reads TGCAGCGTTGGGAGGGGAGGGACCACCATATACTTT. Translation: CSVGRGGTTIYF.

The sample holds a few counts of this clone. The chain employs TRBV6-1 and TRBJ2-7, with TRBD1 matching over 7 bases. The trim removed 2 bases at V and 0 bases at J, leaving 4 bases unmatched. This CDR3 spans 15 amino acids. From germline, CDR1 is MNHNS and CDR2 SASEGT. In DNA form, the CDR3 reads TGTGCCAGCAGTGAAAATGACAGGGCCTCCTACGAGCAGTACTTC. This sequence encodes CASSENDRASYEQYF.

V usage is TRBV9 and J usage is TRBJ2-1; TRBD2 matches at 9 bases. The CDR3 spans 17 residues. Looked up from germline, CDR1 is SGDLS and CDR2 is YYNGEE. Trimming removed 3 bases from V and 4 bases from J; junction bases left unmatched: 11. The CDR3 spells CASSGPRGGRAYNEQFF. DNA of the CDR3: TGTGCCAGCAGCGGCCCACGGGGCGGGAGGGCGTACAATGAGCAGTTCTTC.

The chain recombines TRBV4-1 with TRBJ2-1; TRBD2 agrees at 11 bases. This CDR3 has 19 residues. V gave up 1 base and J gave up 8 bases; unmatched junction bases: 16. CDR1 MGHRA and CDR2 YSYEKL come from the germline V gene. CDR3 DNA sequence: TGCGCCAGCAGCCAAGGGGTAGCGGGAGGGCCGGAAAGTCGCTATGAGCAGTTCTTC. As protein: CASSQGVAGGPESRYEQFF.

A single count supports this clone. The rearrangement links TRBV18 to TRBJ2-7; possible D gene TRBD1, 6 bases. Germline V CDR1 and CDR2: KGHSH, LQKENI. V dropped 3 bases and J dropped 7 bases, with 16 bases sitting between them. This CDR3 region has 14 residues. The CDR3 loop reads CASSPRDNSGEQYF. The CDR3 region has the DNA TGTGCCAGCTCACCCCGGGACAACTCAGGGGAGCAGTACTTC.

This clone was counted at least ten times. This specimen includes other DNA sequences encoding the same CDR3. This sequence joins TRBV14 and TRBJ2-7; TRBD1 aligns across 9 bases. Germline-derived CDR1 and CDR2 are SGHDN and FVKESK. CDR3 length: 15 residues. Trimming cost V 4 bases and J 1 base; bases outside gene matches: 5. CDR3 bases: TGTGCCAGCAGCCTTGACAGGGGGTCTTCCTACGAGCAGTACTTC. It yields the protein CASSLDRGSSYEQYF.

This clone was picked up one time. DNA of the CDR3: TGTGCCAGCAGCCTCAGCGACAGGGGGCGAGGCTACACCTTC. Translated: CASSLSDRGRGYTF. The chain combines TRBV9 with TRBJ1-2; 10 nucleotides agree with TRBD1. The germline CDR1 and CDR2 sequences are SGDLS and YYNGEE. This CDR3 contains 14 residues. The V and J ends lost 4 bases and 8 bases, in that order; junction bases with no gene match: 8.

The J gene is TRBJ1-1, the V gene TRBV30; maybe TRBD1 (5 bases). The V gene's germline CDR1 is GTSNPN and CDR2 SVGIG (reference sequence). This CDR3 spans 12 amino acids. Trimming cost V 2 bases and J 3 bases, with 7 bases left between them. The CDR3 reads CAWSRGYTEAFF. CDR3 nucleotides: TGTGCCTGGAGTAGGGGATACACTGAAGCTTTCTTT.